This T cell receptor beta chain appears in the sequencing data of a study of response to subunit inactivated influenza vaccine. Study-wide points: Every seasonal influenza vaccination brings in few new T cells, the authors suggested.

The CDR3 has 14 amino acids. V gave up 1 base and J gave up 5 bases, with 11 bases separating them. Germline CDR1 reads SGHVS; CDR2 reads FQNEAQ. This clonotype has a handful of counts. As yet, its antigen is unknown. Each CDR3 protein gets one entry after TCRdb re-called the RT-PCR reads with MiXCR. The sample has 700,000 to 900,000 distinct CDR3 sequences; less than 25% are singletons. Sequenced here: PBMCs from blood, sampled roughly 5 days after vaccination. The sequence was obtained from a man aged 50 or older who received an inactivated influenza vaccine. The chain joins TRBV7-8 to TRBJ2-5; weak D call: TRBD2 (5 bases). CDR3 nucleotides: TGTGCCAGCAGCTTAGTGCGGGCTGGGGAGACCCAGTACTTC. Protein sequence: CASSLVRAGETQYF.